This TCR beta chain was recovered during a study of cytomegalovirus exposure and HLA in healthy donors. There are a few counts of this clone. The primer mix had 60 Vbeta and 13 Jbeta primers. This table comes from immunoSEQ multiplex PCR, and its TCRdb copy is limited to in-frame clones, with some not included. The sample records fewer than 200,000 clones, about 68% being singletons. This TCR came from a female donor in good health and CMV-seronegative. Specimen: PBMCs.

The CDR3 loop is CASGPELRGTEAFF. In nucleotides, the CDR3 is TGTGCCAGTGGCCCTGAGCTTCGGGGCACTGAAGCTTTCTTT. This chain connects TRBV19 to TRBJ1-1; D is uncertain. The germline CDR1 and CDR2 sequences are LNHDA and SQIVND (reference sequence). The length of the CDR3 is 14 residues. V was pared by 8 bases and J by 4 bases, with 17 bases between.